The 19 T cell receptor beta chains below come from one sample, sequenced in a study of T cells in Graves' hyperthyroidism and ophthalmopathy. Amplification yielded TCR beta CDR3 regions, with RNA transcripts as the source. The study used the HTBI primer set for a first-round RT-PCR of the TCR CDR3. TCRdb fed the multiplex PCR reads into MiXCR, producing one record per CDR3 protein. Of 500,000 to 750,000 distinct CDR3 sequences detected, over 12% appear once; the ten largest clones hold about 7%. The specimen sequenced was blood. The receptors derive from a woman aged 18-29 years with Graves' ophthalmopathy.

This clonotype was counted once. The V call is TRBV18, the J call TRBJ1-3, with TRBD1 as a possible D gene (6 bases). Germline V gene lookup returns CDR1 KGHSH and CDR2 LQKENI. The CDR3 consists of 16 residues. The V end lost 2 bases, the J end lost 3 bases, and 14 bases lay between the germline ends. This chain's CDR3 is CASSPSGGVIGNTIYF. The DNA of the CDR3 is TGTGCCAGCTCACCATCGGGGGGCGTAATTGGAAACACCATATATTTT.

On this clonotype itself: This may be a read error, as it is one base from a much larger clone. The chain joins TRBV28 to TRBJ2-3, with D unresolved. V lost 2 bases and J lost 3, with 15 bases in between. The germline CDR1 and CDR2 sequences are MDHEN and SYDVKM. The CDR3 length is 16 residues. The CDR3 sequence: CASSLANAARTDTQYF. The CDR3 DNA sequence: TGTGCCAGCAGTTTAGCAAATGCAGCGAGGACAGATACGCAGTATTTT.

The J gene is TRBJ2-3, the V gene TRBV4-2; TRBD2 matches 10 bases. Germline V gene data show CDR1 as LGHNA and CDR2 as YNFKEQ. The CDR3 totals 16 residues. The V and J ends lost 0 bases and 9 bases, in that order; junction bases with no gene match: 9. CDR3 region: CASSQDQAGGRGTQYF. The CDR3, as DNA: TGTGCCAGCAGCCAAGATCAAGCGGGAGGGAGAGGGACGCAGTATTTT.

This clonotype has ten or more counts. The chain joins TRBV28 to TRBJ2-3, with TRBD2 matching over 16 bases. The V and J ends lost 3 bases and 5 bases, in that order; junction bases with no gene match: 2. Germline CDR1 and CDR2: MDHEN and SYDVKM. This CDR3 contains 16 residues. The CDR3 spells CASSLGTSGREDTQYF. CDR3 bases: TGTGCCAGCAGTTTGGGGACTAGCGGGAGGGAAGATACGCAGTATTTT.

This clonotype was seen more than once but under ten times. This rearrangement joins TRBV5-1 to TRBJ2-7; 7 positions agree with TRBD1. CDR3 length: 14 amino acids. V lost 1 base, J lost 5 bases, and 6 bases stayed unmatched. CDR1 SGHRS and CDR2 YFSETQ come from the germline V gene. The CDR3 sequence is CASSLNRGLNEQYF. The CDR3 DNA is TGCGCCAGCAGCTTGAATAGGGGGCTAAACGAGCAGTACTTC.

This clonotype was observed at least ten times. The rearrangement joins TRBV4-2 to TRBJ2-3; a possible D gene is TRBD2 (5 bases). This CDR3 is 14 amino acids long. Trimming stripped 0 bases from V and 3 bases from J, with 7 bases between. CDR1 and CDR2 from the germline V gene are LGHNA and YNFKEQ. The CDR3: CASSQDPGTDTQYF. The CDR3 nucleotides read TGTGCCAGCAGCCAAGATCCGGGGACAGATACGCAGTATTTT.

This clonotype was recorded at least ten times. The chain combines TRBV24-1 with TRBJ2-3; the D is unclear. V lost 3 bases and J 7 bases, leaving 19 bases between the germline ends. This CDR3 is 16 amino acids long. From germline, CDR1 is KGHDR and CDR2 SFDVKD. In DNA form, the CDR3 reads TGTGCCACCAGTGATGTGGCAGCAGTTTCGACGAATACGCAGTATTTT. Its protein is CATSDVAAVSTNTQYF.

This clonotype was found many times. The chain uses TRBV11-2 and TRBJ2-3, with TRBD1 as a possible D gene (6 bases). CDR1 is SGHAT and CDR2 is FQNNGV in the germline V gene. Trimming stripped 5 bases from V and 2 bases from J, with 17 bases between. The CDR3 extends over 16 amino acids. CDR3 amino acids: CASSHQGEGVTDTQYF. In DNA, the CDR3 is TGTGCCAGCAGCCATCAGGGAGAGGGGGTCACAGATACGCAGTATTTT.

This clonotype has ten or more counts. CDR3 protein: CASSPGTGMNTEAFF. The CDR3 bases are TGTGCCAGCTCACCCGGGACAGGGATGAACACTGAAGCTTTCTTT. This sequence joins TRBV18 and TRBJ1-1, with 9 bases that match TRBD1. Germline CDR1 KGHSH, CDR2 LQKENI. After removal of 3 bases from V and 0 bases from J, the junction contained 2 bases not matched to a gene. There are 15 residues in the CDR3.

Notes on this clonotype: One end of the junction fails to match germline, which may point to a read error. The genes are TRBV3-1 and TRBJ2-5, with TRBD2 matching over 15 bases. This CDR3 has 17 residues. Germline CDR1 LGHDT, CDR2 YNNKEL (reference sequence). This chain's CDR3 is CTSSPGTSGRSAETQYF. CDR3 DNA: TGTACCAGCTCCCCCGGGACTAGCGGGAGGAGTGCAGAGACCCAGTACTTC.

In its sample, this clonotype was seen a few times. A clone one base away is much larger, so this may be a read error. In nucleotides, the CDR3 is TGCAGTGCTAGAGACAGGGAGCTCACCTACGAGCAGTACTTC. Protein: CSARDRELTYEQYF. The chain couples TRBV20-1 to TRBJ2-7; D possibly uses TRBD1 or TRBD2 (5 bases each). Germline-derived CDR1 and CDR2 are DFQATT and SNEGSKA (reference sequence). This CDR3 contains 14 residues. Trimming pared 0 bases from V and 2 bases from J, leaving 11 bases between.

The sample holds many counts of this clonotype. The genes are TRBV6-1 and TRBJ2-5; 11 nucleotides match TRBD2. The CDR3 spans 15 residues. The germline V gene encodes CDR1 MNHNS and CDR2 SASEGT. Germline trimming cut 6 bases from V and 5 bases from J; bases unmatched to any gene: 8. Here the CDR3 DNA reads TGTGCCAGCAGCCTGACTAGCGGGATTGTGGAGACCCAGTACTTC. Residues: CASSLTSGIVETQYF.

As to this clonotype: One end of the junction is discordant with germline, which a read error may explain. For the CDR3, the DNA is TGTGCCAGCAGAGAGTCGAACGCCGGGGAGCTGTTTTTT. It codes for CASRESNAGELFF. The chain joins TRBV27 to TRBJ2-2; no reliable D call. The CDR3 covers 13 residues. Germline values: CDR1 MNHEY, CDR2 SMNVEV (reference sequence).

The rearrangement joins TRBV5-5 to TRBJ1-1, with 7 bases lining up with TRBD1. Germline lookup yields CDR1 SGHKS and CDR2 YYEKEE (reference sequence). The CDR3 runs 13 residues. Germline trimming cut 9 bases from V and 6 bases from J; bases unmatched to any gene: 11. The CDR3 spells CANTRGDSSEAFF. The DNA of the CDR3 is TGTGCCAACACCCGGGGGGACAGTTCTGAAGCTTTCTTT.

The chain joins TRBV5-5 to TRBJ1-1, with D hard to call. Trimming removed 2 bases from V and 1 base from J, with 15 bases in between. Germline V gene lookup returns CDR1 SGHKS and CDR2 YYEKEE (reference sequence). The CDR3 has 16 amino acids. DNA of the CDR3: TGTGCCAGCAGCTTTCTTGGACCTCGGCGGAACACTGAAGCTTTCTTT. This gives the protein CASSFLGPRRNTEAFF.

This clonotype was seen repeatedly, ten times or more. This chain uses TRBV11-1 with TRBJ2-5; a weak D match, TRBD2 (6 bases). CDR1 is SGHAT, CDR2 FQDESV, per germline (reference sequence). This CDR3 is 14 amino acids long. V lost 0 bases and J 5 bases, leaving 10 bases between the germline ends. The CDR3 is CASSLALALETQYF. As DNA, the CDR3 is TGTGCCAGCAGCTTAGCACTAGCCCTTGAGACCCAGTACTTC.

This clonotype was seen repeatedly, ten times or more. The rearrangement uses TRBV20-1 and TRBJ1-4; D not certain. The V end lost 0 bases, the J end lost 0 bases, and 2 bases lay between the germline ends. The CDR3 covers 13 residues. Germline V gene sequence: CDR1 DFQATT, CDR2 SNEGSKA (reference sequence). The CDR3 sequence: CSARDATNEKLFF. The DNA of the CDR3 is TGCAGTGCTAGAGACGCAACTAATGAAAAACTGTTTTTT.

The chain couples TRBV7-9 to TRBJ1-3, with TRBD1 as a possible D gene (6 bases). Germline values: CDR1 SEHNR, CDR2 FQNEAQ (reference sequence). Trimming shortened V by 5 bases and J by 5 bases, and 13 bases separated the two germline ends. The CDR3 contains 14 residues. CDR3 bases: TGTGCCAGCAGCCGGGACAAGCCGAGAAACACCATATATTTT. Protein sequence: CASSRDKPRNTIYF.

This clonotype was counted ten times or more. The rearrangement joins TRBV11-1 to TRBJ2-5; TRBD1 matches at 9 bases. This CDR3 spans 16 amino acids. CDR1 is SGHAT, CDR2 FQDESV, per germline (reference sequence). V was pared by 5 bases and J by 6 bases, with 13 bases of the junction left unmatched. CDR3 in amino acids: CASSQIIDRGMKTQYF. CDR3 nucleotide sequence: TGTGCCAGCAGCCAGATAATCGACAGGGGGATGAAGACCCAGTACTTC.